This entry concerns a single TCR beta chain. The antigen this receptor binds is unknown. Base quality data are lacking; no much larger clone is found one base away. The data originate from a study of OX40 agonist ivuxolimab in advanced cancers. For context, the study as a whole: Ivuxolimab, which targeted the costimulatory receptor OX40 (CD134), was an agonistic, fully human IgG2 monoclonal antibody. Intravenous ivuxolimab was administered to patients every 2 weeks at six dose levels: 0.01, 0.1, 0.3, 1.5, 3 and 10 mg/kg. Of the approximately 50 dose-escalation patients, hepatocellular carcinoma was present in around 20, melanoma in around 15, renal cell carcinoma in 9 and head and neck cancer in 9. A male proportion of about 79% and a mean age of 60 years, ranging from about 20 to 79, were recorded for the dose-escalation cohort. Prior anti-PD-1, anti-PD-L1 or anti-CTLA-4 therapy was permitted, and 40% of dose-escalation patients had received checkpoint inhibitors. Partial responses occurred in three dose-escalation patients: two with cutaneous melanoma and one with hepatocellular carcinoma. Peripheral TCRbeta sequencing was intended to test whether TCR sequence diversity was altered and clonal T-cell expansion was caused by ivuxolimab. The paper describes the monotherapy dose-escalation part (N ≈ 49 patients) of the phase I trial of ivuxolimab. Here is what the overall study found, with its caveats: On average, CD8+ T cells showed more expanded clones than CD4+ T cells after ivuxolimab. In partial responders in the 0.1-3.0 mg/kg groups, normalized peripheral clonal expansion was found to be among the lowest, especially among CD8+ T cells. Clonal expansion of both CD4+ and CD8+ blood T cells was observed from baseline to week 6 at doses 0.1 to 3.0 mg/kg. The antigen specificity of the clonally expanded peripheral T cells was not determined. Low levels of normalized T-cell clonal expansion were also seen in some patients who did not respond.

In the germline V gene, CDR1 corresponds to WSHSY and CDR2 to SAAADI. Trimming takes 4 bases off V and 4 bases off J; junction bases not matched to a gene: 5. Measured from the cysteine to the phenylalanine, the CDR3 is 14 residues long. CDR3 DNA is the only sequence kept; it has 42 bases, read in frame from the first base. To sequence the TCRbeta CDR3 region, genomic DNA was isolated from the sorted cells. TCRbeta CDR3 regions were sequenced using the immunoSEQ Assay. TCRdb limited this immuneACCESS table to in-frame rearrangements with V and J called. A share of clones is missing; checked studies link under half to unresolved V genes, and the rest is unexplained. Here the sample has tens of thousands of clones; 92% occur a single time. Of the sample, about 0.51% falls within the top ten clones. Patients with autoimmune disease history or receiving systemic immunosuppression were excluded from the trial. In every dose cohort, peripheral blood was drawn for TCR sequencing at baseline, cycle 4 day 1, and cycle 7 day 1. The samples were drawn from a first-in-human, open-label, multicenter phase I dose-escalation trial of ivuxolimab. Adults with locally advanced or metastatic head and neck squamous cell, hepatocellular, melanoma or renal cell carcinoma were enrolled in the trial. CD4+ and CD8+ T cells were sorted separately from peripheral blood before TCR sequencing.

Specimen: CD4+ or CD8+ T cells sorted from blood, collected in a trial of the OX40 agonist ivuxolimab. The rearrangement combines TRBV10-2 with TRBJ2-5; TRBD2 fits 8 bases in the junction. The TCR comes from an adult with an advanced solid tumor such as melanoma, head and neck, liver or kidney cancer. Read as DNA, the sequence is TGCGCCAGCAGTGTTCCGGGGGGGCTAGAGACCCAGTACTTC. Its protein reads: CASSVPGGLETQYF.